A selection of T cell receptor beta chains follows, all from one sample in a study of T cell repertoires in cytomegalovirus infection. A single record per CDR3 protein comes from TCRdb applying MiXCR to the reads. The repertoire includes 650,000 to 900,000 distinct CDR3 sequences, roughly 28% of them detected once, and under 15% sits in the top ten. Their cognate antigens are unknown. Sequences were derived from cultured CD8+ T cells from PBMCs, sampled from culture after CMV antigen stimulation. The source is a human donor in good health (CMV status not recorded). Some clones in this sample may be carry-over from other donors' samples. The CDR3 runs from the conserved cysteine through the conserved F or W. The D gene is left open where the match is weak. Size tells how often a clone was seen (once, few, many) or the class of an expanded clone, and some rows leave it out.

j_call clone_size v_call d_call cdr3_nt cdr3_aa
TRBJ1-3 . TRBV28 TRBD1 TGTGCCAGCAGTGGGGACAGGGCTGGAAACACCATATATTTT CASSGDRAGNTIYF
TRBJ2-3 . TRBV4-3 TRBD2 TGCGCCAGCAGGTTCATAGCGGGGGGGCGGACAGATACGCAGTATTTT CASRFIAGGRTDTQYF
TRBJ2-2 . TRBV4-1 TRBD1 TGCGCCAGCAGCCAAGAGACAGGGGCGAGGCGGGAGCTGTTTTTT CASSQETGARRELFF
TRBJ2-7 . TRBV19 . TGTGCCAGCACTTGGGGACCCTCCTACGAGCAGTACTTC CASTWGPSYEQYF
TRBJ2-1 . TRBV9 TRBD2 TGTGCCAGCAGCGTAGCGGTAGCGGGGGGTAACTCCTACAATGAGCAGTTCTTC CASSVAVAGGNSYNEQFF
TRBJ1-5 . TRBV7-8 . TGTGCCAGCAGCTTAGATGTGGGCAATCAGCCCCAGCATTTT CASSLDVGNQPQHF
TRBJ2-3 . TRBV12-3/TRBV12-4 TRBD2 TGTGCCAGCAGCAACTCCGGGACTAGCGGCACAGATACGCAGTATTTT CASSNSGTSGTDTQYF
TRBJ2-2 few TRBV12-3/TRBV12-4 . TGTGCCAGCAGCCCACAGGGTTTCACCGGGGAGCTGTTTTTT CASSPQGFTGELFF
TRBJ2-1 . TRBV7-6 TRBD2 TGTGCCAGCAGCCGTGTGCTAGCGGGGGGGCCAAATGAGCAGTTCTTC CASSRVLAGGPNEQFF
TRBJ2-1 . TRBV19 . TGTGCCAGTAGTATTGCGAGAAGCTCCTACAATGAGCAGTTCTTC CASSIARSSYNEQFF
TRBJ2-1 . TRBV27 . TGTGCCAGCAGTTACGGCTCGAGCTCCTACAATGAGCAGTTCTTC CASSYGSSSYNEQFF
TRBJ2-1 . TRBV27 . TGTGCCAGCAGTCCGCCTTCAGGGGAAGGCCCCTACAATGAGCAGTTCTTC CASSPPSGEGPYNEQFF
TRBJ2-2 few TRBV11-2 TRBD1 TGTGCCAGCAGCTTATGGCGGGACAGGGGGCGAACCGGGGAGCTGTTTTTT CASSLWRDRGRTGELFF
TRBJ1-2 few TRBV24-1 . TGTGCCACCAGTGACAACAGATCGAACTATGGCTACACCTTC CATSDNRSNYGYTF
TRBJ1-2 few TRBV10-2 . TGCGCCAGCAGTGGGGAGGGGGTCTATGGCTACACCTTT CASSGEGVYGYTF
TRBJ2-5 . TRBV7-2 . TGTGCCAGCAGCTTACAACGCGGGAAAGAGACCCAGTACTTC CASSLQRGKETQYF
TRBJ2-7 few TRBV20-1 TRBD1 TGCAGTGCTGCTACTTGGGACAGCTCCTACGAGCAGTACTTC CSAATWDSSYEQYF
TRBJ1-5 . TRBV20-1 . TGCAGTGCTAGAGATCTAGGGTATAGCAATCAGCCCCAGCATTTT CSARDLGYSNQPQHF
TRBJ1-2 many TRBV7-2 TRBD1 TGTGCCAGCGGACAGGGACAGGGGTTCTATGGCTACACCTTC CASGQGQGFYGYTF
TRBJ2-2 . TRBV10-3 TRBD1 TGTGCCATTCTCCTAGTGGACAGGGCTCACCGGAACACCGGGGAGCTGTTTTTT CAILLVDRAHRNTGELFF
TRBJ2-7 . TRBV12-3/TRBV12-4 TRBD2 TGTGCCAGCAGTCTAGCGGGGGTGGCCTACGAGCAGTACTTC CASSLAGVAYEQYF
TRBJ2-2 . TRBV4-1 . TGCGCCAGCAGCCAAGTATGGTCGGGGGGGGAGCTGTTTTTT CASSQVWSGGELFF
TRBJ2-1 . TRBV7-9 . TGTGCCAGCAGCGTCGTCCCCGTAGCGAACAATGAGCAGTTCTTC CASSVVPVANNEQFF
TRBJ1-1 . TRBV7-2 TRBD1 TGTGCCAGCAGCATCGACAGGGAGGTTGAAGCTTTCTTT CASSIDREVEAFF
TRBJ2-5 . TRBV6-5 TRBD2 TGTGCCAGCAGTTACACCGGACTAGCGGGGGGCGGTGAGACCCAGTACTTC CASSYTGLAGGGETQYF
TRBJ2-3 many TRBV4-2 . TGTGCCAGCAGCCATGGGCGGGGTATTACAGATACGCAGTATTTT CASSHGRGITDTQYF
TRBJ2-5 few TRBV7-9 TRBD1 TGTGCCAGCAGCCCGAGGGACAGGGATTACGAGACCCAGTACTTC CASSPRDRDYETQYF
TRBJ2-2 . TRBV27 . TGTGCCAGCGCGGCGCTTAGCACCGGGGAGCTGTTTTTT CASAALSTGELFF
TRBJ2-3 . TRBV20-1 TRBD2 TGCAGTGTCCCGCCGCGGGGGATTAGCACAGATACGCAGTATTTT CSVPPRGISTDTQYF
TRBJ2-5 few TRBV6-2/TRBV6-3 . TGTGCCAGCAGTTACTGGCGAGGGAACCAAGAGACCCAGTACTTC CASSYWRGNQETQYF
TRBJ1-2 few TRBV7-9 . TGTGCCAGCGGCCTTTATCTCAGGGATGGCTACACCTTC CASGLYLRDGYTF
TRBJ2-3 . TRBV6-6 TRBD2 TGTGCCAGCAGTTACTCGGGCGGGGGGGCGAAAGATACGCAGTATTTT CASSYSGGGAKDTQYF
TRBJ2-1 few TRBV7-6 . TGTGCCAGTCTGGGTGGGGCCCCTTCCAATGAGCAGTTCTTC CASLGGAPSNEQFF
TRBJ2-5 few TRBV7-6 . TGTGCCAGCAGCCCTAGCCTGGTCAGCCAAGAGACCCAGTACTTC CASSPSLVSQETQYF
TRBJ1-1 . TRBV2 . TGTGCCAACATTCAGCCCTCCCCAAATGGGGCTTTCTTT CANIQPSPNGAFF
TRBJ2-5 few TRBV4-3 TRBD1 TGCGCCAGCAGCCCAGAGACAGGGGGCGCCCTCGCAGAGACCCAGTACTTC CASSPETGGALAETQYF
TRBJ2-1 . TRBV14 . TGTGCCAGCAGCCAGCCGGGATTCTACAATGAGCAGTTCTTC CASSQPGFYNEQFF
TRBJ1-4 many TRBV7-2 TRBD1 TGTGCCAGCAGCCCATTTGTTGGGACAGGGATTGAAAAACTGTTTTTT CASSPFVGTGIEKLFF
TRBJ2-2 . TRBV27 TRBD2 TGTGCCAGTAGTCCTTTAGCGGGCACCGGGGAGCTGTTTTTT CASSPLAGTGELFF
TRBJ2-7 . TRBV2 . TGTGCCAGCCCTCCTCGTCCGGGGGAGCAGTACTTC CASPPRPGEQYF
TRBJ2-7 . TRBV12-3/TRBV12-4 TRBD1 TGTGCCAGCAGTTTTTCGGGACAGGTAACCTACGAGCAGTACTTC CASSFSGQVTYEQYF
TRBJ1-5 once TRBV6-1 TRBD1 TGTGCCAGCAGTGAGGACAGGGCCCAGCCCCAGCATTTT CASSEDRAQPQHF
TRBJ1-1 few TRBV6-5 . TGTGCCAGCAGTTACGTCGCCAGCTCTAACACTGAAGCTTTCTTT CASSYVASSNTEAFF
TRBJ2-3 . TRBV20-1 . TGCAGTGCTAGAGATAGGAAAGGGGTGGTAACAGATACGCAGTATTTT CSARDRKGVVTDTQYF
TRBJ2-1 . TRBV19 . TGTGCCAGTAGTATAGTAGCCGGGGGGCGGTTCTACAATGAGCAGTTCTTC CASSIVAGGRFYNEQFF
TRBJ1-2 . TRBV12-3/TRBV12-4 . TGTGCCAGCACACCGGGCAGGCATGAAAACTATGGCTACACCTTC CASTPGRHENYGYTF
TRBJ2-7 . TRBV6-1 TRBD2 TGTGCCAGCAGTGCACTAGCGGGGGGTCTCTCCTACGAGCAGTACTTC CASSALAGGLSYEQYF
TRBJ1-1 . TRBV6-5 . TGTGCCAGCAGTACCTTAGGGAAGCTTCAAGCTTTCTTT CASSTLGKLQAFF
TRBJ2-3 few TRBV4-1 TRBD1 TGTGCCAGCAGCCAGGTACTCCCCGGGACAGCAACGACAGATACGCAGTATTTT CASSQVLPGTATTDTQYF
TRBJ1-2 few TRBV12-5 . TGTGCTAGTGGTTTGGGAGGAGGGACCTATGGCTACACCTTC CASGLGGGTYGYTF
TRBJ2-5 few TRBV7-9 TRBD2 TGTGCCAGCAGCCCAAAAAGCGGGGATGGGACCCAGTACTTC CASSPKSGDGTQYF
TRBJ2-1 few TRBV7-4 TRBD2 TGTGCCAGCAGCGTAGGACTAGCGGTTAATGAGCAGTTCTTC CASSVGLAVNEQFF
TRBJ1-1 few TRBV5-5 . TGTGCCAGCAGTTTACTTTCGGGACGAACCAGGGGCACTGAAGCTTTCTTT CASSLLSGRTRGTEAFF
TRBJ1-2 . TRBV6-5 . TGTGCCAGCAGGCGAGGAGGGGAACTCATGGATGGCTACACCTTC CASRRGGELMDGYTF
TRBJ2-2 few TRBV6-5 . TGTGCCAGCAGTTACTCGTATGGGGAGTACACCGGGGAGCTGTTTTTT CASSYSYGEYTGELFF
TRBJ1-1 few TRBV7-9 . TGTGCCAGCAGCGGAGACACGGTGAACACTGAAGCTTTCTTT CASSGDTVNTEAFF
TRBJ1-5 . TRBV19 TRBD1 TGTGCCAGTAGTACCTTGCCGGGACAGTGGAATCAGCCCCAGCATTTT CASSTLPGQWNQPQHF
TRBJ2-7 . TRBV12-3/TRBV12-4 TRBD2 TGTGCCAGCAGTGAAGCGGGGCCCTCCTACGAGCAGTACTTC CASSEAGPSYEQYF
TRBJ1-2 few TRBV6-1 TRBD1 TGTGCCAGCAGTCTGGCCAGGGGGATTGGCTACACCTTC CASSLARGIGYTF